This T cell receptor beta chain was captured in a study of T cells after yellow fever vaccination. The germline V and J ends were trimmed by 4 bases and 4 bases, with 16 bases remaining between them. Germline V gene lookup returns CDR1 LGHNA and CDR2 YNFKEQ. This CDR3 is built from 15 residues. 5'RACE template switching produced TCR cDNA carrying a universal primer site and UMIs. MiXCR, run by TCRdb on the 5' RACE reads, gives a single entry per CDR3 protein. The top ten clones hold roughly 0.5% of a sample with roughly 260,000 distinct CDR3 sequences, 10% to 15% of them seen once. Study outcomes and limitations: FACS-sorted repertoires could contain abundant clonotypes contaminating from the bulk population. Some clonotypes were seen in both the CD4 and the CD8 compartments. These made up a small share and likely arose from convergent recombination.

Worth noting for this clonotype: Its specificity is unknown.

The sample consisted of CD4+ T cells sorted from PBMCs, taken 45 days after the yellow fever booster vaccination. This receptor was identified in a man younger than 45 who received the YFV17D yellow fever vaccine. V is TRBV4-2 and J is TRBJ2-5, with D perhaps TRBD1 or TRBD2 (5 bases each). CDR3 nucleotide sequence: TGTGCCAGCAGCCGTCCCAGCGCAGGGAGAGAGACCCAGTACTTC. Translating gives CASSRPSAGRETQYF.